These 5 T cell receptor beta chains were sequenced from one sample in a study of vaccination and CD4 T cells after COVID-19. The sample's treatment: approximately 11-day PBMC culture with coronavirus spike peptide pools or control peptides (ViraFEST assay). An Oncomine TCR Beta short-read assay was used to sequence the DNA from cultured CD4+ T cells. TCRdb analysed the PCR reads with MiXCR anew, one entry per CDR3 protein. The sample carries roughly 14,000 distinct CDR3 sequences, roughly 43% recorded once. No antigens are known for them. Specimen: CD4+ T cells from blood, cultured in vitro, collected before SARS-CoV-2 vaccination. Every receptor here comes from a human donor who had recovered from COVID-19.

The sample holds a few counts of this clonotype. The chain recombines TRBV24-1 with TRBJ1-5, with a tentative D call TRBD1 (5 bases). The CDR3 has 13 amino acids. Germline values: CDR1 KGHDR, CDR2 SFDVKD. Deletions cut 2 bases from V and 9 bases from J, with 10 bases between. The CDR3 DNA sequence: TGTGCCACCAGTGATTCGCCAGGGTTGCCCCAGCATTTT. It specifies CATSDSPGLPQHF.

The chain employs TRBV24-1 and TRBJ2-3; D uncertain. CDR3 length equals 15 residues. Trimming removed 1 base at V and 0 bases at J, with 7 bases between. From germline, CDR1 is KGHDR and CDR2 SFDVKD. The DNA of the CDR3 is TGTGCCACCAGTGATTTTGGCGCTAGCACAGATACGCAGTATTTT. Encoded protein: CATSDFGASTDTQYF.

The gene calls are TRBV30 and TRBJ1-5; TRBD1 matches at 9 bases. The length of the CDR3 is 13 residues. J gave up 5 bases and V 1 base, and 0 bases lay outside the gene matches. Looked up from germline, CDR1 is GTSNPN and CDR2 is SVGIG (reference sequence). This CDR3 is CAWSGDRDQPQHF. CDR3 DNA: TGTGCCTGGAGTGGGGACAGGGATCAGCCCCAGCATTTT.

For the CDR3, the DNA is TGTGCCAGCAATGACAGACGCACAGATACGCAGTATTTT. It translates to CASNDRRTDTQYF. V usage is TRBV6-2 or TRBV6-3 and J usage is TRBJ2-3; possibly TRBD1 for D (5 bases). Germline-derived CDR1 and CDR2 are MNHEY and SVGEGT. V was cut by 7 bases and J by 1 base, with 9 bases left in between. The CDR3 runs 13 residues.

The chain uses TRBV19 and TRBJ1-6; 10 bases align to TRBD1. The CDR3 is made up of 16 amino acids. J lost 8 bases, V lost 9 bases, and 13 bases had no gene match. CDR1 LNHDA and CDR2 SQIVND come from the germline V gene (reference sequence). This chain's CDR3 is CASSMRIGTGDSPLHF. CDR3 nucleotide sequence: TGTGCCAGCTCAATGAGAATCGGGACAGGGGATTCACCCCTCCACTTT.